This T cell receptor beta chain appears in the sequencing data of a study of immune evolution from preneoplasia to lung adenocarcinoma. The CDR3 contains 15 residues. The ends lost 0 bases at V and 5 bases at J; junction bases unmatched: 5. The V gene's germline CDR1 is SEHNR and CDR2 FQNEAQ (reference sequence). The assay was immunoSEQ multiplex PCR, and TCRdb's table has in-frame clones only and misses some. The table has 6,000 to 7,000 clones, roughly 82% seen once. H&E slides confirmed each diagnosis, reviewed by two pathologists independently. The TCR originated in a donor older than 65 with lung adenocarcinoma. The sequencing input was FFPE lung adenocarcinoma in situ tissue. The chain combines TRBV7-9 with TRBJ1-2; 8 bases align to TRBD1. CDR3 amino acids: CASSLALDREYGYTF. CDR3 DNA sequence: TGTGCCAGCAGCTTAGCCCTGGACAGGGAGTATGGCTACACCTTC.